Listed below are T cell receptor beta chains from one sample, sequenced in a study of CD4 T cells in relation to SARS-CoV-2 and coronaviruses. The assay was immunoSEQ multiplex PCR, and TCRdb's table has in-frame clones only and misses some. Found here are 24,000 or so clones, about four fifths of them singletons; the top ten hold around 13%. No antigen has been identified for these receptors. Sample: CD4+ T cells from PBMCs, cultured in vitro. Receptors were obtained from a human donor in good health. Each CDR3 is given with its conserved first and last residue. A D gene is named only where the DNA matches it firmly. Only part of the rows carry a size: once, few, many, or a class if the clone is expanded.

D	size	V	J	CDR3	DNA
NA	NA	TRBV12-3/TRBV12-4	TRBJ2-1	CASSLGIYNEQFF	TGTGCCAGCAGTTTAGGGATCTACAATGAGCAGTTCTTC
NA	NA	TRBV5-1	TRBJ1-5	CASSLGSGNQPQHF	TGCGCCAGCAGCTTAGGGTCCGGGAACCAGCCCCAGCATTTT
NA	few	TRBV7-2	TRBJ1-1	CASSLKGGGTEAFF	TGTGCCAGCAGCTTAAAGGGGGGGGGCACTGAAGCTTTCTTT
TRBD1	few	TRBV2	TRBJ1-6	CASSPQGALSPLHF	TGTGCCAGCAGTCCACAGGGGGCCCTGTCACCCCTCCACTTT
TRBD1	NA	TRBV19	TRBJ1-2	CASSATGFRNYGYTF	TGTGCCAGTAGTGCGACAGGGTTCAGGAACTATGGCTACACCTTC
TRBD1	NA	TRBV10-3	TRBJ1-1	CAIRGTGNEAFF	TGTGCCATCAGGGGGACAGGGAATGAAGCTTTCTTT
NA	few	TRBV6-5	TRBJ2-7	CASSRGPREQYF	TGTGCCAGCAGCCGCGGGCCAAGGGAGCAGTACTTC
TRBD1	NA	TRBV6-5	TRBJ1-2	CASSYGPTGGFGYTF	TGTGCCAGCAGTTACGGTCCGACAGGGGGCTTTGGCTACACCTTC
NA	NA	TRBV10-3	TRBJ1-1	CAISLGQNTEAFF	TGTGCCATCAGCCTGGGACAGAACACTGAAGCTTTCTTT
NA	few	TRBV19	TRBJ2-2	CASSIARLSTGELFF	TGTGCCAGTAGTATAGCGCGTCTATCCACCGGGGAGCTGTTTTTT
NA	NA	TRBV5-4	TRBJ1-1	CASSFKGLNTEAFF	TGTGCCAGCAGCTTCAAAGGACTGAACACTGAAGCTTTCTTT
TRBD1	NA	TRBV9	TRBJ1-1	CASSPRQGETEAFF	TGTGCCAGCAGCCCGCGACAGGGCGAAACTGAAGCTTTCTTT
NA	NA	TRBV4-1	TRBJ1-5	CASSQASYSNQPQHF	TGCGCCAGCAGCCAAGCCTCCTATAGCAATCAGCCCCAGCATTTT
TRBD2	NA	TRBV10-3	TRBJ2-7	CAISERGGGDEQYF	TGTGCCATCAGCGAGCGGGGGGGCGGGGACGAGCAGTACTTC
NA	NA	TRBV9	TRBJ1-3	CASSVGDSGNTIYF	TGTGCCAGCAGCGTAGGGGACTCTGGAAACACCATATATTTT
NA	few	TRBV3-1/TRBV3-2	TRBJ1-4	CASSQDYGTLFF	TGTGCCAGCAGCCAAGATTATGGGACACTGTTTTTT
TRBD1	once	TRBV19	TRBJ2-7	CASSLTGTGVDEQYF	TGTGCCAGTAGCCTAACCGGGACAGGAGTCGACGAGCAGTACTTC
TRBD1	once	TRBV7-2	TRBJ2-1	CASSLDGTGGYNEQFF	TGTGCCAGCAGCTTAGACGGGACAGGGGGCTACAATGAGCAGTTCTTC
NA	NA	TRBV9	TRBJ2-2	CASSVVATLNTGELFF	TGTGCCAGCAGCGTAGTGGCCACTTTAAACACCGGGGAGCTGTTTTTT
TRBD1	NA	TRBV10-3	TRBJ2-7	CAISDDRDGFNGQYF	TGTGCCATCAGTGACGACAGGGACGGTTTTAACGGGCAGTACTTC
NA	NA	TRBV19	TRBJ2-1	CASSIGQVGGNEQFF	TGTGCCAGTAGTATAGGACAGGTAGGCGGCAATGAGCAGTTCTTC
TRBD1	NA	TRBV19	TRBJ1-3	CASSTGTGRRGNTIYF	TGTGCCAGTAGCACCGGGACAGGGAGAAGGGGAAACACCATATATTTT
NA	NA	TRBV28	TRBJ1-2	CAIKGGYTF	TGTGCCATCAAGGGTGGCTACACCTTC
TRBD2	NA	TRBV7-3	TRBJ2-3	CASSLRPWEGPTSTDTQYF	TGTGCCAGCAGCTTAAGGCCCTGGGAGGGACCCACTAGCACAGATACGCAGTATTTT
NA	NA	TRBV11-2	TRBJ2-5	CASSLGGKRETQYF	TGTGCCAGCAGCTTAGGAGGGAAAAGGGAGACCCAGTACTTC
NA	few	TRBV4-3	TRBJ1-1	CASSQHASPNTEAFF	TGCGCCAGCAGCCAACATGCCTCACCCAACACTGAAGCTTTCTTT
TRBD2	NA	TRBV6-5	TRBJ2-1	CASSSLLAGGYHEQFF	TGTGCCAGCAGTTCCCTACTAGCGGGGGGTTACCATGAGCAGTTCTTC
NA	few	TRBV19	TRBJ1-4	CASSIPVTTNEKLFF	TGTGCCAGTAGTATCCCCGTTACAACTAATGAAAAACTGTTTTTT
TRBD2	few	TRBV30	TRBJ2-7	CAWSPGTSGSLGEQYF	TGTGCCTGGAGCCCCGGGACTAGCGGGAGTCTTGGCGAGCAGTACTTC
NA	NA	TRBV7-9	TRBJ2-7	CASSVQGYEQYF	TGTGCCAGCAGCGTGCAGGGTTACGAGCAGTACTTC
NA	NA	TRBV5-4	TRBJ1-1	CASSFLATEAFF	TGTGCCAGCAGCTTTCTTGCCACGGAAGCTTTCTTT
NA	NA	TRBV29-1	TRBJ2-3	CSVVFGFGQGGGDTQYF	TGCAGCGTTGTTTTTGGGTTCGGGCAGGGTGGTGGAGATACGCAGTATTTT